The clone carrying this T cell receptor (beta chain) has only a few counts. Its antigen is unknown. This entry is derived from a study of T-cell memory formation after mild COVID-19. Turning to the study itself: TCR clusters largely stayed donor specific.

General observations from the study: Pre-infection memory contained some responding clones, which suggested that cross-reactive memory had joined. What remained unconfirmed was the SARS-CoV-2 specificity of second-wave clones peaking on day 37.

Sample barcodes and UMIs were carried by the TCR alpha and TCR beta cDNA libraries that 5'RACE generated with constant-segment primers. TCRdb called the 5' RACE reads again in MiXCR, with one record for every CDR3 protein. The data contain approximately 480,000 distinct CDR3 sequences, around a sixth of them seen just once; the ten biggest clones take up more than 9%. This TCR derives from an adult woman who had mild COVID-19 (a few samples of this study predate the infection). Cell type and time point are not known. The sample comprised PBMCs or a T cell subset sorted from them (not recorded which).

The CDR3, as DNA: TGCAGCGTTGTTAACCCCAGGGGGGGGAATGAAAAACTGTTTTTT. Translated, it gives CSVVNPRGGNEKLFF. V gene TRBV29-1 combines with J gene TRBJ1-4, with 7 bases identical to TRBD1. Trimming cost V 4 bases and J 5 bases; bases outside gene matches: 10. This CDR3 is 15 amino acids long. The germline CDR1 and CDR2 sequences are SQVTM and ANQGSEA.